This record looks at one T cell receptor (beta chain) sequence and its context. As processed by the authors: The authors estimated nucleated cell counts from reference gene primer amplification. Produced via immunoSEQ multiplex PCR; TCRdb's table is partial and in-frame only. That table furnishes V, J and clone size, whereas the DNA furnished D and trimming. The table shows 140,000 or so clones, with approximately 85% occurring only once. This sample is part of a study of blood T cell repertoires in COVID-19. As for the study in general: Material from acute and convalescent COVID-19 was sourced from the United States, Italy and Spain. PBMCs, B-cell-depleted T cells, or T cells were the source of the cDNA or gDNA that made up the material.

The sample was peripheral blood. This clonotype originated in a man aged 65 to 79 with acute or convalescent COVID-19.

Here the CDR3 reads CASSPTLSGANVLTF. The CDR3 DNA is TGTGCCAGCAGCCCTACCCTCTCTGGGGCCAACGTCCTGACTTTC. This sequence joins TRBV14 and TRBJ2-6; D unresolved. Trimming cost V 4 bases and J 0 bases, with 7 bases left between them. The CDR3 length is 15 residues. Germline assignment: CDR1 SGHDN and CDR2 FVKESK.